Listed below are T cell receptor beta chains from one sample, sequenced in a study of PD-L1 blockade in urothelial cancer. Here immunoSEQ multiplex PCR was the method, and the copy in TCRdb shows in-frame clones only, minus some. The sample comprises tens of thousands of clones, roughly 77% of which are singletons, and around 3.4% rests with the top ten. The sample here was PBMCs, taken around atezolizumab (anti-PD-L1) treatment. The receptors here all came from a man in his sixties or seventies with urothelial cancer. Each CDR3 is given with its conserved first and last residue. Each record gives: V gene, D gene, J gene, clone size, CDR3 protein, CDR3 DNA. A D gene is named only where the DNA matches it firmly. Some rows mark clone size as missing; the rest say once, few, many or name a class of expanded clone.

v_call: TRBV11-3
d_call: -
j_call: TRBJ2-1
clone_size: -
cdr3_aa: CASLGTSQGNEQFF
cdr3_nt: TGTGCCAGCCTGGGCACATCTCAAGGCAATGAGCAGTTCTTC

v_call: TRBV7-2
d_call: -
j_call: TRBJ2-5
clone_size: -
cdr3_aa: CASSLVGRSGETQYF
cdr3_nt: TGTGCCAGCAGCTTAGTAGGTCGGAGCGGAGAGACCCAGTACTTC

v_call: TRBV28
d_call: TRBD1
j_call: TRBJ1-5
clone_size: -
cdr3_aa: CASSLWQGQDASAQHF
cdr3_nt: TGTGCCAGCAGCCTCTGGCAGGGACAGGATGCTTCGGCCCAGCATTTT

v_call: TRBV9
d_call: TRBD1
j_call: TRBJ2-2
clone_size: few
cdr3_aa: CASSVGQFTGELFF
cdr3_nt: TGTGCCAGCAGCGTGGGACAGTTCACCGGGGAGCTGTTTTTT

v_call: TRBV7-2
d_call: -
j_call: TRBJ2-7
clone_size: -
cdr3_aa: CASSLEGVGASYEQYF
cdr3_nt: TGTGCCAGCAGCTTAGAGGGCGTAGGGGCTAGCTACGAGCAGTACTTC

v_call: TRBV5-1
d_call: -
j_call: TRBJ1-3
clone_size: -
cdr3_aa: CASSWNTGPSVYF
cdr3_nt: TGCGCCAGCAGCTGGAATACAGGTCCCTCCGTATATTTT

v_call: TRBV7-2
d_call: TRBD2
j_call: TRBJ2-1
clone_size: -
cdr3_aa: CASSLTILAGGYNEQFF
cdr3_nt: TGTGCCAGCAGCTTAACTATACTAGCGGGGGGATACAATGAGCAGTTCTTC

v_call: TRBV28
d_call: -
j_call: TRBJ1-2
clone_size: -
cdr3_aa: CATDTSPNNYGYTF
cdr3_nt: TGTGCCACCGACACTTCTCCCAATAACTATGGCTACACCTTC

v_call: TRBV28
d_call: -
j_call: TRBJ2-3
clone_size: -
cdr3_aa: CASSYDPSGRGSNTQYF
cdr3_nt: TGTGCCAGCAGCTACGATCCATCCGGGAGAGGCTCGAATACGCAGTATTTT

v_call: TRBV19
d_call: -
j_call: TRBJ2-7
clone_size: -
cdr3_aa: CASSPPGQRAYEQYF
cdr3_nt: TGTGCCAGTAGCCCTCCTGGACAGAGAGCCTACGAGCAGTACTTC

v_call: TRBV9
d_call: TRBD1
j_call: TRBJ1-3
clone_size: -
cdr3_aa: CASSAGRGPGNTIYF
cdr3_nt: TGTGCCAGCAGCGCCGGCAGGGGGCCTGGAAACACCATATATTTT

v_call: TRBV18
d_call: TRBD1
j_call: TRBJ1-5
clone_size: -
cdr3_aa: CASSPDRGGNQPQHF
cdr3_nt: TGTGCCAGCTCACCCGACAGGGGGGGAAATCAGCCCCAGCATTTT

v_call: TRBV4-3
d_call: TRBD1
j_call: TRBJ2-7
clone_size: -
cdr3_aa: CASSQGQGAYEQYF
cdr3_nt: TGCGCCAGCAGCCAAGGGCAGGGGGCCTACGAGCAGTACTTC

v_call: TRBV6-6
d_call: TRBD1
j_call: TRBJ1-2
clone_size: few
cdr3_aa: CASTPTGALNYGYTF
cdr3_nt: TGTGCCAGCACCCCAACAGGGGCACTTAACTATGGCTACACCTTC

v_call: TRBV2
d_call: -
j_call: TRBJ1-5
clone_size: -
cdr3_aa: CAGAPGVHQPQHF
cdr3_nt: TGTGCCGGTGCGCCAGGGGTTCATCAGCCCCAGCATTTT

v_call: TRBV5-1
d_call: -
j_call: TRBJ1-3
clone_size: -
cdr3_aa: CASSYATGTGNTIYF
cdr3_nt: TGCGCCAGCAGCTATGCGACAGGAACTGGAAACACCATATATTTT

v_call: TRBV7-2
d_call: TRBD2
j_call: TRBJ2-3
clone_size: -
cdr3_aa: CASSDLSGALTDTQYF
cdr3_nt: TGTGCCAGCAGCGATTTAAGCGGGGCCCTCACAGATACGCAGTATTTT